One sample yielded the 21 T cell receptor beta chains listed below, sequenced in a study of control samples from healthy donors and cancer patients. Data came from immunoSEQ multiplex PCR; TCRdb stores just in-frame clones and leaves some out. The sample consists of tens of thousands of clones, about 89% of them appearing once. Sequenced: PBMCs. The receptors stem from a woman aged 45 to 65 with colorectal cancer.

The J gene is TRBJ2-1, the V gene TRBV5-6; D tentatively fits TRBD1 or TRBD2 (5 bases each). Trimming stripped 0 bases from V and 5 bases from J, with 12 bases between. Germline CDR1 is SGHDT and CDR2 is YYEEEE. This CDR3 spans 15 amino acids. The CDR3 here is CASSLAGQGDNEQFF. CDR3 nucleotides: TGTGCCAGCAGCTTGGCCGGTCAGGGAGACAATGAGCAGTTCTTC.

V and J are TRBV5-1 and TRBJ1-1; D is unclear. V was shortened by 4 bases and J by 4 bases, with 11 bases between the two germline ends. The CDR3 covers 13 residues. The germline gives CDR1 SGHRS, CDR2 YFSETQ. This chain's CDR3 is CASSRTWGTEAFF. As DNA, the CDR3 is TGCGCCAGCAGCCGGACGTGGGGCACTGAAGCTTTCTTT.

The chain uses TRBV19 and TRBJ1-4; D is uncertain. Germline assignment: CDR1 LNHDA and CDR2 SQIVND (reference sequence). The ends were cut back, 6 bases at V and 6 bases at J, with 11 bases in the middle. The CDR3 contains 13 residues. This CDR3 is CASRVVGDEKLFF. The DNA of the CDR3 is TGTGCCAGTAGAGTGGTGGGTGATGAAAAACTGTTTTTT. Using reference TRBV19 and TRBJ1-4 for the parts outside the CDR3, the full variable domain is DGGITQSPKYLFRKEGQNVTLSCEQNLNHDAMYWYRQDPGQGLRLIYYSQIVNDFQKGDIAEGYSVSREKKESFPLTVTSAQKNPTAFYLCASRVVGDEKLFFGSGTQLSVL.

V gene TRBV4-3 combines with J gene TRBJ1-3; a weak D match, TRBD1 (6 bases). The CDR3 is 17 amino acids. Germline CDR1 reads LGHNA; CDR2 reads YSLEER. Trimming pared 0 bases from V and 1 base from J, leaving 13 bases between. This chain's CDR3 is CASSQDFAGQSGNTIYF. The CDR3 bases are TGCGCCAGCAGCCAAGACTTTGCCGGACAGTCTGGAAACACCATATATTTT.

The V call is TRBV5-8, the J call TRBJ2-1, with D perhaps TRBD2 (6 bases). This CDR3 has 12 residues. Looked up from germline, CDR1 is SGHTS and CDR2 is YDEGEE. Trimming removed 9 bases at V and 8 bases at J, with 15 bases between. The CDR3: CAIGSDGHEQFF. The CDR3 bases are TGTGCCATCGGGAGCGATGGGCATGAGCAGTTCTTC. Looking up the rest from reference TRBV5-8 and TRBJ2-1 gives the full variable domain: EAGVTQSPTHLIKTRGQQATLRCSPISGHTSVYWYQQALGLGLQFLLWYDEGEERNRGNFPPRFSGRQFPNYSSELNVNALELEDSALYLCAIGSDGHEQFFGPGTRLTVL.

This CDR3 reads CASSLEGPQHGYTF. The CDR3 DNA reads TGTGCCAGCAGCTTGGAGGGGCCCCAACATGGCTACACCTTC. This chain connects TRBV5-4 to TRBJ1-2; weak D call: TRBD1 (5 bases). V was trimmed by 0 bases and J by 6 bases, leaving 12 bases between them. The CDR3 runs to 14 residues. The germline CDR1 and CDR2 sequences are SGHNT and YYREEE (reference sequence).

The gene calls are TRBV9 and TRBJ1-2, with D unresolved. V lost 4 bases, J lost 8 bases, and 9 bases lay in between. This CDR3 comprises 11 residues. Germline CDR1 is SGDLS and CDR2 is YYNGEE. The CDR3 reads CASSNTMGYTF. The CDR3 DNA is TGTGCCAGCAGCAATACGATGGGCTACACCTTC.

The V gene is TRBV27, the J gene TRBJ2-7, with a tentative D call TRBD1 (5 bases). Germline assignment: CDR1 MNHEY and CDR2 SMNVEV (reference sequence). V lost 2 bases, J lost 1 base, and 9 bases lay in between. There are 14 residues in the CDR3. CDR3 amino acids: CASSLRGNSYEQYV. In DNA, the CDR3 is TGTGCCAGCAGTTTAAGGGGTAATTCCTACGAGCAGTACGTC.

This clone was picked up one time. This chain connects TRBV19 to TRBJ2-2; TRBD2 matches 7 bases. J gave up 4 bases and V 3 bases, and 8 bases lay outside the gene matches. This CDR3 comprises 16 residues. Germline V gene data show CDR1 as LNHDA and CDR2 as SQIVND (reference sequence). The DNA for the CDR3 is TGTGCCAGTAGTATGGGAGCGGGGAAGGGCACCGGGGAGCTGTTTTTT. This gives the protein CASSMGAGKGTGELFF.

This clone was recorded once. Here the CDR3 reads CASSQQTGTDTQYF. CDR3 nucleotides: TGCGCCAGCAGCCAACAGACAGGGACAGATACGCAGTATTTT. The chain has TRBV4-3 and TRBJ2-3; 7 bases line up with TRBD1. CDR1 is LGHNA and CDR2 is YSLEER in the germline V gene. Germline trimming cut 2 bases from V and 3 bases from J; bases unmatched to any gene: 2. This CDR3 is 14 amino acids long.

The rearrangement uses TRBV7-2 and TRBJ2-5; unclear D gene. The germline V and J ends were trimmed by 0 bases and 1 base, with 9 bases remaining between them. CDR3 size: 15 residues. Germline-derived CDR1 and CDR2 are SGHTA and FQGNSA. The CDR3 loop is CASSLAAVPQETQYF. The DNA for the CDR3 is TGTGCCAGCAGCTTAGCTGCGGTACCCCAAGAGACCCAGTACTTC.

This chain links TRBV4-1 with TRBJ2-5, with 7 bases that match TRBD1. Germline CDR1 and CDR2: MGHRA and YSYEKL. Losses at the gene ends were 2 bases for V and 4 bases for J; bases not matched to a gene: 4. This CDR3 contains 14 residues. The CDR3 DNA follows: TGCGCCAGCAGCCAAACAGGGGTGGGAGAGACCCAGTACTTC. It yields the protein CASSQTGVGETQYF.

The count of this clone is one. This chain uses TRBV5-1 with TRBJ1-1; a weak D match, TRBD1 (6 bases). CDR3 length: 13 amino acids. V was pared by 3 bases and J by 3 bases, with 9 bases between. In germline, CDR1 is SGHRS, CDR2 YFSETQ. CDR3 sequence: CASSSQGYTEAFF. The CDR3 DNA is TGCGCCAGCAGCTCACAGGGTTACACTGAAGCTTTCTTT.

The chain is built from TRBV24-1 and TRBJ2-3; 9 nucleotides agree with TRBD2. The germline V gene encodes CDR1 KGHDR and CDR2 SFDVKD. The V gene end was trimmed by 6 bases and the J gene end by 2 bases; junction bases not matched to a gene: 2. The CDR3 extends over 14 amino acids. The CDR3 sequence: CATSLAGITDTQYF. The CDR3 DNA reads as TGTGCCACCAGTCTAGCGGGGATCACAGATACGCAGTATTTT.

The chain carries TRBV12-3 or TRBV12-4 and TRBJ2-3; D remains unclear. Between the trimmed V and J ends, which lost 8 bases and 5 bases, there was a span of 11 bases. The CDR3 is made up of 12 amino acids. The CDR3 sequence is CASRQDGDTQYF. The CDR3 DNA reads TGTGCCAGCCGGCAGGATGGAGATACGCAGTATTTT.

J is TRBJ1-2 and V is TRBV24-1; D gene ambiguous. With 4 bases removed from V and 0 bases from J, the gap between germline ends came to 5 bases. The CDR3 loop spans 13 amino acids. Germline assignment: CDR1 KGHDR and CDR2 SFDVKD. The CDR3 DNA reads TGTGCCACCAGTGAGGCAGCTAACTATGGCTACACCTTC. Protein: CATSEAANYGYTF.

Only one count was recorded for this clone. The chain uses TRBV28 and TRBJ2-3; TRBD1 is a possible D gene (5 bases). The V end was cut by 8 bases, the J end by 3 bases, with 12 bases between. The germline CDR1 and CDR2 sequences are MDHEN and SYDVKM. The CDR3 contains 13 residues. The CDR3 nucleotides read TGTGCCAGCCGCGAGACAGCGACAGATACGCAGTATTTT. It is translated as CASRETATDTQYF.

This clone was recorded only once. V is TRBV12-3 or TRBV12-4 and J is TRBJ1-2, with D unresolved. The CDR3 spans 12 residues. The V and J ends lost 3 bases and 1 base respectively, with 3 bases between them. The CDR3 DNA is TGTGCCAGCAGTTTCAATAACTATGGCTACACCTTC. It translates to CASSFNNYGYTF.

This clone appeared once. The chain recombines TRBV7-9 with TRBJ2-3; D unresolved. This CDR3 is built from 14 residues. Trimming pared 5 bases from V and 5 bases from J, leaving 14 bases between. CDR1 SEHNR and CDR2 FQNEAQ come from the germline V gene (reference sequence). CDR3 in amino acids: CASSRPDTGDTQYF. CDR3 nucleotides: TGTGCCAGCAGCAGACCTGACACGGGAGATACGCAGTATTTT.

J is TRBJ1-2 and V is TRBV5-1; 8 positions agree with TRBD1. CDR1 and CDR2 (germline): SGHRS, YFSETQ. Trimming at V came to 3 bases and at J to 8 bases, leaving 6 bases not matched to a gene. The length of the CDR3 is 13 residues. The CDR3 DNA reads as TGCGCCAGCAGCTCGACAGGGGTTGAGGGCTACACCTTC. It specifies CASSSTGVEGYTF.

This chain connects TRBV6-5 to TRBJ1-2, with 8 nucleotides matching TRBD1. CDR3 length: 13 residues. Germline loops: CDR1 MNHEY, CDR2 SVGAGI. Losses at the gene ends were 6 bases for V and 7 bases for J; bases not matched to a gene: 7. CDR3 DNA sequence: TGTGCCAGCAGCCCGGACAGGGTCGTTGGCTACACCTTC. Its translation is CASSPDRVVGYTF.